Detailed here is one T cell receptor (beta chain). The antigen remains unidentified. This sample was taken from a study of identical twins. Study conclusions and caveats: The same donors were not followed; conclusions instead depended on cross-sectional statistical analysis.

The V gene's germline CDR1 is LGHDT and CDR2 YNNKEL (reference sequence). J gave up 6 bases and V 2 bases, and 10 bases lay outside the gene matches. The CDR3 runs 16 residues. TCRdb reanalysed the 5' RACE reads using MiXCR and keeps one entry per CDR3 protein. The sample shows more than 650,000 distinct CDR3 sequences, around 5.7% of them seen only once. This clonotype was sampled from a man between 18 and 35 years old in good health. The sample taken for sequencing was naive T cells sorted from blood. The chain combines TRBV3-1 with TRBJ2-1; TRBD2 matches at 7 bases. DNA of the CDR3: TGTGCCAGCAGCCAATCTCGACTAGCAAAAGCCAATGAGCAGTTCTTC. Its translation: CASSQSRLAKANEQFF.